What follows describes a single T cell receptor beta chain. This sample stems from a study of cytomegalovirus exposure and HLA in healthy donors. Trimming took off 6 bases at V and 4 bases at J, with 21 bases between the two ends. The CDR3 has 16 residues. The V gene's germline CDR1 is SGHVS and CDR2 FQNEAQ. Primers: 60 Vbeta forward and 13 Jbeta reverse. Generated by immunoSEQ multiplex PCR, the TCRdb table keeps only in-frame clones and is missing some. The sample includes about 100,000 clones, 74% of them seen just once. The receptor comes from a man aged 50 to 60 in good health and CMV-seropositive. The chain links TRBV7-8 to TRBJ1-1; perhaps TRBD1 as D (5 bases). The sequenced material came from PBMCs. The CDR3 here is CASSIMGGRTGTEAFF. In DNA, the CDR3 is TGTGCCAGCAGTATTATGGGGGGACGAACGGGCACTGAAGCTTTCTTT.